These T cell receptor beta chains were read from a single sample in a study of control samples from healthy donors and cancer patients. Sequencing was performed with immunoSEQ multiplex PCR; in TCRdb, only in-frame clones are kept and a portion is missing. The sample lists 40,000 to 50,000 clones, approximately 82% occurring once. The source material was blood. Every receptor here comes from a man between 60 and 70 years old in good health. The CDR3 runs from the conserved cysteine through the conserved F or W. D genes are given only for firm matches.

>TRBJ1-1|.|TRBV7-9
CASSLVPGAVGTEAFF
TGTGCCAGCAGCTTAGTCCCGGGGGCGGTAGGTACTGAAGCTTTCTTT
>TRBJ2-5|.|TRBV9
CASSAFGGQETQYF
TGTGCCAGCAGCGCCTTTGGGGGGCAAGAGACCCAGTACTTC
>TRBJ1-5|TRBD1|TRBV5-5
CASSLPGTGERPQHF
TGTGCCAGCAGCTTGCCCGGGACAGGGGAAAGGCCCCAGCATTTT
>TRBJ1-2|.|TRBV28
CAGQGSTYGYTF
TGTGCCGGTCAGGGGTCTACCTATGGCTACACCTTC
>TRBJ1-5|.|TRBV4-3
CASSPRLNQPQHF
TGCGCCAGCAGTCCACGCCTCAATCAGCCCCAGCATTTT
>TRBJ1-3|.|TRBV5-8
CASSLSVGNTIYF
TGTGCCAGCAGTTTATCCGTGGGAAACACCATATATTTT
>TRBJ1-2|.|TRBV19
CASSMGNHYGYTF
TGTGCCAGTAGTATGGGAAACCACTATGGCTACACCTTC
>TRBJ2-7|.|TRBV2
CASSESETGRYEQYF
TGTGCCAGCAGTGAATCGGAGACAGGACGCTACGAGCAGTACTTC
>TRBJ1-6|.|TRBV18
CASSPRRNSPLHF
TGTGCCAGCTCACCTCGCAGGAATTCACCCCTCCACTTT
>TRBJ2-7|.|TRBV12-3/TRBV12-4
CASSLAVLGEQYF
TGTGCCAGCAGTTTAGCGGTTCTGGGGGAGCAGTACTTC